Following are 28 T cell receptor beta chains from one sample sequenced in a study of T cell repertoires in cytomegalovirus infection. TCRdb reanalysed the reads using MiXCR and keeps one entry per CDR3 protein. Of hundreds of thousands of distinct CDR3 sequences listed, roughly 22% are singletons. The sequencing input was CD8+ T cells from PBMCs. Receptors originate from a human donor in good health (CMV status not recorded). Some clones in this sample may be carry-over from other donors' samples.

The V and J genes are TRBV27 and TRBJ1-1; D gene ambiguous. V was cut by 5 bases and J by 3 bases, with 13 bases left in between. CDR3 size: 14 residues. Germline-derived CDR1 and CDR2 are MNHEY and SMNVEV (reference sequence). Here the CDR3 reads CASSPAPTYTEAFF. CDR3 nucleotides: TGTGCCAGCAGTCCTGCCCCCACTTACACTGAAGCTTTCTTT.

The chain links TRBV30 to TRBJ2-1, with D uncertain. The germline gives CDR1 GTSNPN, CDR2 SVGIG (reference sequence). The CDR3 is 11 amino acids. The V end lost 3 bases, the J end lost 6 bases, and 6 bases lay between the germline ends. The CDR3 loop is CAWSPSNEQFF. CDR3 DNA sequence: TGTGCCTGGAGCCCGAGCAATGAGCAGTTCTTC.

This clonotype was detected only a few times. This chain connects TRBV28 to TRBJ2-6; 7 nucleotides agree with TRBD1. The CDR3 is 17 residues long. With V trimmed by 3 bases and J by 0 bases, 5 bases remained unmatched. Germline-derived CDR1 and CDR2 are MDHEN and SYDVKM. The CDR3: CASSFGAGGSGANVLTF. The CDR3, as DNA: TGTGCCAGCAGTTTCGGGGCAGGGGGCTCTGGGGCCAACGTCCTGACTTTC.

This clonotype has more than one count but fewer than ten. With a much larger clone just one base away, this may be a read error. The chain combines TRBV27 with TRBJ2-7; 7 nucleotides match TRBD1. The CDR3 is 14 amino acids. Germline CDR1 and CDR2: MNHEY and SMNVEV (reference sequence). In nucleotides, the CDR3 is TGTGCCAACAGTCTACAGGGGAATCTCTACGAGCAGTACTTC. This encodes CANSLQGNLYEQYF.

This clonotype has ten or more counts. V is TRBV7-9 and J is TRBJ1-1; no firm D call. The CDR3 covers 13 residues. Germline V gene data show CDR1 as SEHNR and CDR2 as FQNEAQ (reference sequence). V lost 8 bases to trimming and J lost 3 bases, with 13 bases between them. The CDR3 is CASLSGLDTEAFF. The CDR3 coding sequence is TGTGCCAGCCTATCGGGGTTGGACACTGAAGCTTTCTTT.

This clonotype was observed once. The rearrangement uses TRBV29-1 and TRBJ2-2; 8 positions match TRBD2. J lost 7 bases, V lost 4 bases, and 5 bases had no gene match. The CDR3 spans 13 residues. Germline V gives CDR1 SQVTM, CDR2 ANQGSEA. The CDR3 nucleotides read TGCAGCGTTGGAGCGGGGGCGAACGGGGAGCTGTTTTTT. Residues: CSVGAGANGELFF.

This clonotype has just a few counts. The chain joins TRBV6-5 to TRBJ1-2; tentatively, D is TRBD1 (5 bases). Trimming removed 0 bases at V and 8 bases at J, with 16 bases between. CDR3 length equals 15 residues. Germline V gives CDR1 MNHEY, CDR2 SVGAGI. The CDR3 protein is CASSYSLGVKSGYTF. The DNA of the CDR3 is TGTGCCAGCAGTTACTCCCTAGGGGTAAAGAGCGGCTACACCTTC.

The chain is built from TRBV2 and TRBJ2-1; TRBD1 or TRBD2 may be the D gene (6 bases each). The V and J ends lost 6 bases and 4 bases respectively, with 19 bases between them. CDR1 is SNHLY and CDR2 is FYNNEI in the germline V gene. The CDR3 extends over 16 amino acids. CDR3 sequence reads: CASRSLEGGGYNEQFF. The CDR3, as DNA: TGTGCCAGCAGGAGTCTCGAGGGGGGAGGATACAATGAGCAGTTCTTC.

The V gene is TRBV25-1, the J gene TRBJ2-3, with 8 bases matching TRBD2. The CDR3 has 14 residues. V lost 4 bases to trimming and J lost 4 bases; unmatched junction nucleotides: 4. Germline CDR1 and CDR2: MGHDK and SYGVNS. This CDR3 is CASSAAGGADTQYF. CDR3 nucleotide sequence: TGTGCCAGCAGTGCTGCGGGGGGAGCAGATACGCAGTATTTT.

Turning to this clonotype: It may be a read error: a sequence one base away is much more abundant. The V gene is TRBV7-2, the J gene TRBJ2-1; 15 bases fit TRBD2. V trimming: 2 bases; J trimming: 8 bases; junction bases outside the gene matches: 4. The CDR3 extends over 16 amino acids. The germline V gene encodes CDR1 SGHTA and CDR2 FQGNSA. CDR3 DNA: TGTACCAGCAGCTTAATCGGGACTAGCGGGGGGCATGAGCAGTTCTTC. This encodes CTSSLIGTSGGHEQFF.

The chain couples TRBV5-4 to TRBJ2-7; possible D gene TRBD2, 6 bases. Trimming removed 4 bases at V and 3 bases at J, with 14 bases between. Per the germline V gene, CDR1 is SGHNT and CDR2 is YYREEE (reference sequence). The CDR3 has 14 residues. CDR3 residues: CASSRGLDYYEQYF. The DNA for the CDR3 is TGTGCCAGCAGCCGGGGACTTGATTACTACGAGCAGTACTTC. Combining the CDR3 with reference TRBV5-4 and TRBJ2-7 gives the whole variable domain ETGVTQSPTHLIKTRGQQVTLRCSSQSGHNTVSWYQQALGQGPQFIFQYYREEENGRGNFPPRFSGLQFPNYSSELNVNALELDDSALYLCASSRGLDYYEQYFGPGTRLTVT.

This clonotype showed up many times. The gene calls are TRBV7-9 and TRBJ2-2, with TRBD1 identical over 8 bases. V lost 6 bases to trimming and J lost 6 bases; unmatched junction nucleotides: 15. Germline V gives CDR1 SEHNR, CDR2 FQNEAQ (reference sequence). The CDR3 contains 17 residues. DNA for the CDR3: TGTGCCAGCAGTTCTTTGAGGAGACAGGGGTCCCCCGGGGAGCTGTTTTTT. It encodes CASSSLRRQGSPGELFF.

The chain carries TRBV18 and TRBJ1-2; unclear D gene. This CDR3 is 15 amino acids long. Trimming pared 0 bases from V and 4 bases from J, leaving 12 bases between. The germline gives CDR1 KGHSH, CDR2 LQKENI. The CDR3 here is CASSPPLKERYGYTF. The CDR3 DNA reads as TGTGCCAGCTCACCACCCCTGAAGGAACGCTATGGCTACACCTTC.

V usage is TRBV7-9 and J usage is TRBJ2-7; D is undetermined. In germline, CDR1 is SEHNR, CDR2 FQNEAQ (reference sequence). The CDR3 length is 11 residues. Trimming took off 5 bases at V and 5 bases at J, with 7 bases between the two ends. The CDR3 region is CASSPAHEQYF. CDR3 sequence (DNA): TGTGCCAGCAGCCCCGCTCACGAGCAGTACTTC.

This clonotype was picked up many times. V usage is TRBV7-6 and J usage is TRBJ2-7, with D possibly matching TRBD1 (6 bases). Germline loops: CDR1 SGHVS, CDR2 FNYEAQ. This CDR3 spans 12 amino acids. The germline V and J ends were trimmed by 5 bases and 6 bases, with 11 bases remaining between them. Here the CDR3 reads CASSDTGIEQYF. Here the CDR3 DNA reads TGTGCCAGCAGCGACACAGGGATCGAGCAGTACTTC.

The chain joins TRBV19 to TRBJ2-7; the D gene could be TRBD1 or TRBD2 (5 bases each). Germline V gene data show CDR1 as LNHDA and CDR2 as SQIVND (reference sequence). The CDR3 covers 15 residues. V lost 5 bases, J lost 0 bases, and 14 bases lay in between. In DNA form, the CDR3 reads TGTGCCAGTAGTGAGGGAACAGGAACCTCCTACGAGCAGTACTTC. Amino acid sequence: CASSEGTGTSYEQYF.

CDR3 amino acids: CSASGTVDTDTQYF. The CDR3, as DNA: TGCAGTGCTTCCGGGACAGTAGACACAGATACGCAGTATTTT. The chain uses TRBV20-1 and TRBJ2-3, with TRBD1 matching over 7 bases. The V gene end was trimmed by 5 bases and the J gene end by 2 bases; junction bases not matched to a gene: 7. This CDR3 comprises 14 residues. Germline V gene sequence: CDR1 DFQATT, CDR2 SNEGSKA (reference sequence).

This clonotype showed up many times. This chain uses TRBV10-3 with TRBJ1-6, with 7 bases matching TRBD1. Trimming cost V 2 bases and J 10 bases; bases outside gene matches: 5. The CDR3 totals 14 residues. In germline, CDR1 is ENHRY, CDR2 SYGVKD. The CDR3 is CAISEDRAESPLHF. The CDR3 DNA reads TGTGCCATCAGTGAGGACAGGGCGGAATCACCCCTCCACTTT.

This clonotype was found a few times. The genes are TRBV7-9 and TRBJ2-3; TRBD1 might be the D (5 bases). Deletions cut 1 base from V and 3 bases from J, with 8 bases between. Germline CDR1 is SEHNR and CDR2 is FQNEAQ (reference sequence). This CDR3 comprises 14 residues. This chain's CDR3 is CASSLEGMTDTQYF. As DNA, the CDR3 is TGTGCCAGCAGCTTAGAGGGGATGACAGATACGCAGTATTTT.

V gene TRBV12-3 or TRBV12-4 combines with J gene TRBJ1-1; D uncertain. This CDR3 is built from 19 residues. V lost 4 bases and J lost 0, with 24 bases in between. The CDR3 coding sequence is TGTGCCAGCAGTTCCTCCCCCGGCGGGGAGACCGGCATGAACACTGAAGCTTTCTTT. Its protein product is CASSSSPGGETGMNTEAFF.

The sample holds a few counts of this clonotype. The V call is TRBV11-3, the J call TRBJ2-1, with D uncertain. Looked up from germline, CDR1 is SGHNT and CDR2 is YENEEA. Trimming cost V 5 bases and J 0 bases, with 8 bases left between them. The CDR3 is 14 residues long. CDR3 nucleotide sequence: TGTGCCAGCAGCCCCCAAGGCTCCTACAATGAGCAGTTCTTC. It yields the protein CASSPQGSYNEQFF.

The chain has TRBV6-6 and TRBJ2-2; D unclear. The CDR3 is made up of 12 amino acids. The V and J ends lost 5 bases and 8 bases respectively, with 9 bases between them. The germline V gene encodes CDR1 MNHNY and CDR2 SVGAGI (reference sequence). The CDR3 sequence is CASSHVVGELFF. DNA of the CDR3: TGTGCCAGCAGTCATGTGGTTGGGGAGCTGTTTTTT.

There are many counts of this clonotype. The rearrangement uses TRBV27 and TRBJ2-7; TRBD1 might be the D (6 bases). V lost 5 bases to trimming and J lost 4 bases, with 15 bases between them. CDR3 size: 14 residues. Germline-derived CDR1 and CDR2 are MNHEY and SMNVEV (reference sequence). Here the CDR3 reads CASSPGGQGYEQYF. CDR3 sequence (DNA): TGTGCCAGCAGTCCTGGGGGCCAAGGGTACGAGCAGTACTTC.

The chain joins TRBV28 to TRBJ2-2, with 9 bases that match TRBD1. Trimming took 5 bases from V and 6 from J; bases not matched to a gene: 19. The CDR3 loop spans 19 amino acids. The germline gives CDR1 MDHEN, CDR2 SYDVKM. CDR3 loop: CASSPTWDRDRVFAGELFF. The CDR3 DNA is TGTGCCAGCAGTCCCACTTGGGACCGGGACAGGGTGTTCGCCGGGGAGCTGTTTTTT.

CDR3 in amino acids: CAISVGISYEQYF. The CDR3 DNA follows: TGTGCCATCAGTGTTGGGATCTCCTACGAGCAGTACTTC. The chain has TRBV10-3 and TRBJ2-7; D gene ambiguous. CDR1 is ENHRY, CDR2 SYGVKD, per germline. Trimming cost V 4 bases and J 0 bases, with 7 bases left between them. This CDR3 is 13 amino acids long.

This clonotype was found many times. The chain employs TRBV7-2 and TRBJ1-2; 7 bases are shared with TRBD1. V lost 5 bases, J lost 4 bases, and 4 bases stayed unmatched. Germline CDR1 reads SGHTA; CDR2 reads FQGNSA. This CDR3 has 13 residues. The CDR3 DNA reads as TGTGCCAGCAGCCCGGGACAGACCTATGGCTACACCTTC. This sequence encodes CASSPGQTYGYTF.

J is TRBJ1-5 and V is TRBV13; D is unresolved. The CDR3 has 12 residues. Trimming took 5 bases from V and 4 from J, leaving 6 bases between them. Germline values: CDR1 PRHDT, CDR2 FYEKMQ (reference sequence). The CDR3 DNA is TGTGCCAGCAGCAGAGGAAATCAGCCCCAGCATTTT. Translation: CASSRGNQPQHF.

The genes are TRBV2 and TRBJ2-3, with D unclear. With 7 bases removed from V and 2 bases from J, the gap between germline ends came to 4 bases. This CDR3 is built from 11 residues. CDR1 and CDR2 (germline): SNHLY, FYNNEI. The CDR3 region is CASTATDTQYF. The CDR3 coding sequence is TGTGCCAGCACAGCCACAGATACGCAGTATTTT.